This TCR beta chain was identified during a study of cytomegalovirus exposure and HLA in healthy donors. Findings of the study overall: Most TCRs appeared rarely, but some public TCRs recurred in many donors. Equally common other TCR beta chains were less clonally expanded than HLA-associated ones, a later analysis found. Reportedly, cytomegalovirus status was diagnosed with high sensitivity and specificity.

Primers: 60 Vbeta forward and 13 Jbeta reverse. Source study methods: A later analysis counted approximately 80 million unique TCR beta chains, around 11 million shared. The method was immunoSEQ multiplex PCR; TCRdb's version includes in-frame clones alone and lacks a portion of them. From that table come the V and J calls and clone size; the DNA was used to work out D and trimming. The sample shows about 150,000 clones, about 85% of them seen only once. For this clone: Its antigen is currently unknown. Additional DNA sequences in this sample encode the identical CDR3.

The germline CDR1 and CDR2 sequences are SGHVS and FQNEAQ. This CDR3 region has 17 residues. Trimming stripped 1 base from V and 1 base from J, with 16 bases between. Material: PBMCs. The rearrangement links TRBV7-8 to TRBJ1-1, with D perhaps matching TRBD1 (5 bases). The sequence was obtained from a boy aged 2 to 10 in good health and CMV-seronegative. The CDR3 bases are TGTGCCAGCAGCTTAGTTCGCACGGGGGTCCCGAACACTGAAGCTTTCTTT. Encoded protein: CASSLVRTGVPNTEAFF.